This T cell receptor (beta chain) is from a study of T-cell reconstitution after alpha-beta-depleted transplantation in children. General study points: T-cell counts and diversity were attributed mostly to newly produced T cells one year after transplant. Approximately two months post-transplant, alpha-beta T cells reportedly originated from several hundred expanded graft clones. Some patients' high day-60 TCRbeta diversity was traced to surviving recipient T cells and thymic progenitors.

Molecular barcoding with unique molecular identifiers was used for the TCRbeta library. TCRdb re-derived calls from the PCR reads in MiXCR, one entry per CDR3 protein. This sample has roughly 120,000 distinct CDR3 sequences; about 23% occur once, and the top ten carry about 10%. Turning to this clonotype: What it binds is unknown.

The V end was cut by 0 bases, the J end by 6 bases, with 23 bases between. Germline V gene data show CDR1 as SGHRS and CDR2 as YFSETQ. The CDR3 sequence is 18 residues long. The rearrangement joins TRBV5-1 to TRBJ2-3, with no clear D. This receptor was taken from a male patient between 2 and 10 years old who had a stem cell transplant for chronic granulomatous disease, so the T cells may come from the graft donor. Sequences were derived from PBMCs, mostly from graft donor cells, sampled 180 days after TCRalphabeta/CD19-depleted stem cell transplant. The CDR3 nucleotides read TGCGCCAGCAGCTTGGCCGGGCCCGGCAGGTGGGTAGTGGATACGCAGTATTTT. Translation: CASSLAGPGRWVVDTQYF.